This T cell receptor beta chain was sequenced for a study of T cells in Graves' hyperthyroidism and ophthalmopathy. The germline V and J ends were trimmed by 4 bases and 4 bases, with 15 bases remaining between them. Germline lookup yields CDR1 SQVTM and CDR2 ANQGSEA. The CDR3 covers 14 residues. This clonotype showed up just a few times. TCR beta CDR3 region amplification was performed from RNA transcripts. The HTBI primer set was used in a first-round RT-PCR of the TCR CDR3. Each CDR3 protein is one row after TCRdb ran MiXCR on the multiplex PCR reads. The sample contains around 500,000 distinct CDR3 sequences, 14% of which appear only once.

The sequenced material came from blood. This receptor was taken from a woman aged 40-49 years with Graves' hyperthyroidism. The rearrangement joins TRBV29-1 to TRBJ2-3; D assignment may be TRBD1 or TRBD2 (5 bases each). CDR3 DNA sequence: TGCAGCGTTGGATATGGGGGTGGCGCAGATACGCAGTATTTT. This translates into CSVGYGGGADTQYF.